The 21 T cell receptor beta chains in this list originate from one sample, sequenced in a study of T cell repertoires in cytomegalovirus infection. TCRdb used MiXCR to reprocess the reads, holding one entry per CDR3 protein. The sample carries some 440,000 distinct CDR3 sequences, roughly 30% recorded once. The sample taken for sequencing was PBMCs. The origin of the receptors is a human donor in good health (CMV status not recorded). Some clones in this sample may be carry-over from other donors' samples.

This clonotype was recorded a few times. The V gene is TRBV25-1, the J gene TRBJ1-6; no firm D call. Germline V gene data show CDR1 as MGHDK and CDR2 as SYGVNS. The CDR3 is 14 amino acids. Trimming cost V 1 base and J 7 bases, with 8 bases left between them. The CDR3 nucleotides read TGTGCCAGCAGTGAATGGAGTAGAAATTCACCCCTCCACTTT. It translates to CASSEWSRNSPLHF.

The CDR3 loop is CASSLRDRATGELFF. Here the CDR3 DNA reads TGCGCCAGCAGCTTGAGGGACAGGGCGACCGGGGAGCTGTTTTTT. The chain uses TRBV5-1 and TRBJ2-2, with 9 bases fitting TRBD1. V gave up 1 base and J gave up 5 bases; unmatched junction bases: 3. In germline, CDR1 is SGHRS, CDR2 YFSETQ. CDR3 length: 15 amino acids. The whole variable domain, remainder taken from reference TRBV5-1 and TRBJ2-2, is KAGVTQTPRYLIKTRGQQVTLSCSPISGHRSVSWYQQTPGQGLQFLFEYFSETQRNKGNFPGRFSGRQFSNSRSEMNVSTLELGDSALYLCASSLRDRATGELFFGEGSRLTVL.

The V call is TRBV20-1, the J call TRBJ2-5; 11 bases align to TRBD2. Per germline, CDR1 DFQATT and CDR2 SNEGSKA (reference sequence). The CDR3 spans 14 residues. The ends lost 4 bases at V and 7 bases at J; junction bases unmatched: 8. In nucleotides, the CDR3 is TGCAGTGCTACCACTAGCGGGGGCCGCGCGACCCAGTACTTC. It is translated as CSATTSGGRATQYF.

The chain joins TRBV20-1 to TRBJ1-5; D remains unclear. The CDR3 has 15 residues. CDR1 and CDR2 (germline): DFQATT, SNEGSKA (reference sequence). Trimming removed 6 bases at V and 1 base at J, with 16 bases between. In nucleotides, the CDR3 is TGCAGTGCAAAGGGCCCCCTGGGGAGCAATCAGCCCCAGCATTTT. Protein product: CSAKGPLGSNQPQHF.

The chain uses TRBV25-1 and TRBJ1-1; the D is unclear. Germline loops: CDR1 MGHDK, CDR2 SYGVNS. Between the trimmed V and J ends, which lost 10 bases and 1 base, there was a span of 13 bases. The CDR3 is made up of 13 amino acids. The DNA for the CDR3 is TGTGCCACAGCTCGAGGATCGAACACTGAAGCTTTCTTT. It codes for CATARGSNTEAFF.

In this sample, this clonotype turned up many times. V is TRBV7-9 and J is TRBJ2-7; TRBD2 agrees at 14 bases. Germline V gives CDR1 SEHNR, CDR2 FQNEAQ (reference sequence). J lost 2 bases, V lost 5 bases, and 14 bases had no gene match. CDR3 length: 19 amino acids. CDR3 coding DNA: TGTGCCAGCAGCAGGCGACTAGCGGGGGGGCGGTGGGATCCCTACGAGCAGTACTTC. It translates to CASSRRLAGGRWDPYEQYF.

The V and J genes are TRBV7-3 and TRBJ1-1; D ambiguous. This CDR3 spans 15 amino acids. Trimming took 0 bases from V and 3 from J, leaving 11 bases between them. The V gene's germline CDR1 is SGHTA and CDR2 FQGTGA. The CDR3 coding sequence is TGTGCCAGCAGCTTAACGGAGTTTTCTGACACTGAAGCTTTCTTT. Its protein product is CASSLTEFSDTEAFF.

The V and J genes are TRBV7-6 and TRBJ2-2; D unclear. Germline V lookup: CDR1 SGHVS, CDR2 FNYEAQ. This CDR3 region has 16 residues. Trimming left V 3 bases short and J 2 bases short, with 13 bases between. In nucleotides, the CDR3 is TGTGCCAGCAGCTTCAAACAGAGCGTCAACACCGGGGAGCTGTTTTTT. This translates into CASSFKQSVNTGELFF. Full variable domain (missing parts from reference TRBV7-6 and TRBJ2-2): GAGVSQSPRYKVTKRGQDVALRCDPISGHVSLYWYRQALGQGPEFLTYFNYEAQQDKSGLPNDRFSAERPEGSISTLTIQRTEQRDSAMYRCASSFKQSVNTGELFFGEGSRLTVL.

V is TRBV5-6 and J is TRBJ2-2, with unresolved D. Trimming stripped 0 bases from V and 1 base from J, with 7 bases between. The CDR3 consists of 15 residues. The germline CDR1 and CDR2 sequences are SGHDT and YYEEEE. The CDR3 sequence is CASSLVSWNTGELFF. The CDR3 bases are TGTGCCAGCAGCTTGGTTAGCTGGAACACCGGGGAGCTGTTTTTT.

This chain's CDR3 is CASSIEGRRSYEQYF. In DNA form, the CDR3 reads TGTGCCAGTAGTATAGAGGGCAGGCGCTCCTACGAGCAGTACTTC. The chain carries TRBV19 and TRBJ2-7; D gene ambiguous. Deletions cut 0 bases from V and 0 bases from J, with 9 bases between. Germline loops: CDR1 LNHDA, CDR2 SQIVND (reference sequence). The CDR3 has 15 residues.

This clonotype was seen more than once but under ten times. The V call is TRBV5-1, the J call TRBJ2-1; 8 bases are shared with TRBD1. The J segment lost 8 bases and the V segment lost 4 bases, leaving 2 bases of the junction unmatched. Germline CDR1 is SGHRS and CDR2 is YFSETQ. This CDR3 region has 12 residues. The CDR3 DNA reads as TGCGCCAGCAGCCCACAGGGGGATGAGCAGTTCTTC. Amino acid sequence: CASSPQGDEQFF.

This clonotype has just a few counts. V gene TRBV11-2 combines with J gene TRBJ1-3; 8 bases are shared with TRBD1. This CDR3 is built from 15 residues. V was clipped by 4 bases and J by 2 bases; unmatched bases: 4. Germline CDR1 is SGHAT and CDR2 is FQNNGV. The DNA for the CDR3 is TGTGCCAGCAGCTCCCCGACAGGGGCTGGAAACACCATATATTTT. This codes for CASSSPTGAGNTIYF. Drawing the rest from reference TRBV11-2 and TRBJ1-3, the complete variable domain is EAGVAQSPRYKIIEKRQSVAFWCNPISGHATLYWYQQILGQGPKLLIQFQNNGVVDDSQLPKDRFSAERLKGVDSTLKIQPAKLEDSAVYLCASSSPTGAGNTIYFGEGSWLTVV.

This clonotype came up a few times. This chain joins TRBV6-2 or TRBV6-3 and TRBJ1-1; the D is unclear. Germline-derived CDR1 and CDR2 are MNHEY and SVGEGT. This CDR3 region has 13 residues. V lost 5 bases, J lost 1 base, and 8 bases lay in between. The CDR3, as DNA: TGTGCCAGCAGTGGTGAGGAGAACACTGAAGCTTTCTTT. As protein: CASSGEENTEAFF.

This clonotype has a handful of counts. V usage is TRBV5-4 and J usage is TRBJ2-7, with TRBD1 identical over 9 bases. Germline lookup yields CDR1 SGHNT and CDR2 YYREEE (reference sequence). Trimming cost V 0 bases and J 4 bases; bases outside gene matches: 11. The CDR3 sequence is 17 residues long. CDR3 DNA sequence: TGTGCCAGCAGCTTGGGTCGCCCCGGACAGGGGTGGTACGAGCAGTACTTC. Translation: CASSLGRPGQGWYEQYF.

This clonotype occurred many times. The J gene is TRBJ1-6, the V gene TRBV7-8; a weak D match, TRBD1 (6 bases). V dropped 5 bases and J dropped 6 bases, with 11 bases sitting between them. The CDR3 is made up of 14 amino acids. Germline lookup yields CDR1 SGHVS and CDR2 FQNEAQ. CDR3 protein: CASSPGGANSPLHF. The CDR3, as DNA: TGTGCCAGCAGCCCGGGGGGGGCTAATTCACCCCTCCACTTT.

This chain joins TRBV20-1 and TRBJ2-3; a weak D match, TRBD2 (6 bases). The CDR3 extends over 14 amino acids. The ends were cut back, 4 bases at V and 6 bases at J, with 17 bases in the middle. Germline CDR1 reads DFQATT; CDR2 reads SNEGSKA (reference sequence). The CDR3 region is CSATAGTAEDTQYF. In nucleotides, the CDR3 is TGCAGTGCTACTGCCGGGACTGCGGAGGATACGCAGTATTTT.

This clonotype was recorded at least ten times. CDR3 sequence (DNA): TGTGCCAGCAGCTGGACAGCAACTAATGAAAAACTGTTTTTT. Translating gives CASSWTATNEKLFF. The genes are TRBV7-2 and TRBJ1-4, with D maybe TRBD1 (6 bases). The germline V gene has CDR1 SGHTA and CDR2 FQGNSA. The CDR3 consists of 14 residues. V lost 4 bases to trimming and J lost 0 bases, with 6 bases between them.

The chain combines TRBV28 with TRBJ1-5, with 8 bases aligning to TRBD1. Unmatched junction bases numbered 13, after V lost 6 bases and J lost 0 bases. Germline lookup yields CDR1 MDHEN and CDR2 SYDVKM. The length of the CDR3 is 18 residues. The CDR3 sequence: CASSLPGRQGYSNQPQHF. CDR3 in DNA: TGTGCCAGCAGCCTACCGGGTCGACAGGGGTATAGCAATCAGCCCCAGCATTTT. The full variable domain, with the rest looked up from reference TRBV28 and TRBJ1-5, is DVKVTQSSRYLVKRTGEKVFLECVQDMDHENMFWYRQDPGLGLRLIYFSYDVKMKEKGDIPEGYSVSREKKERFSLILESASTNQTSMYLCASSLPGRQGYSNQPQHFGDGTRLSIL.

This clonotype was counted many times. The V gene is TRBV7-8, the J gene TRBJ2-3, with 9 bases identical to TRBD1. V gave up 5 bases and J gave up 6 bases; unmatched junction bases: 9. This CDR3 is 15 amino acids long. Germline V CDR1 and CDR2: SGHVS, FQNEAQ. The CDR3 sequence: CASSKNGQGLDTQYF. The CDR3 nucleotides read TGTGCCAGCAGCAAAAACGGACAGGGGCTGGATACGCAGTATTTT.

The CDR3 DNA is TGCGCCAGCAGCTTGGCCGGGGAGGGCAGCGCTGAAGCTTTCTTT. This gives the protein CASSLAGEGSAEAFF. This chain uses TRBV5-1 with TRBJ1-1; no clear D gene. Deletions cut 0 bases from V and 6 bases from J, with 15 bases between. Germline V gives CDR1 SGHRS, CDR2 YFSETQ. The CDR3 extends over 15 amino acids.

There are a few counts of this clonotype. The chain uses TRBV7-2 and TRBJ1-2, with 7 bases matching TRBD1. J was trimmed by 3 bases and V by 2 bases; bases with no gene match: 3. The CDR3 loop spans 14 amino acids. Germline lookup yields CDR1 SGHTA and CDR2 FQGNSA. CDR3: CASSLSGGHYGYTF. The CDR3 nucleotides read TGTGCCAGCAGCTTATCAGGGGGTCACTATGGCTACACCTTC.